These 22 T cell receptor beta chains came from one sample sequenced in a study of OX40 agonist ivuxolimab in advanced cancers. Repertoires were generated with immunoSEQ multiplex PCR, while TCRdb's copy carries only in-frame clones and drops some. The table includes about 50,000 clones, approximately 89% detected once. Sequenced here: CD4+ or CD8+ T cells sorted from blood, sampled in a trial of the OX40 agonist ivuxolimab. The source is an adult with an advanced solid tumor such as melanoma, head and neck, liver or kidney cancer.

The CDR3 spells CASSPGSYSNQPQHF. The CDR3 DNA follows: TGTGCCAGCAGTCCGGGATCTTATAGCAATCAGCCCCAGCATTTT. The chain joins TRBV6-5 to TRBJ1-5; D is unresolved. V was pared by 5 bases and J by 0 bases, with 11 bases between. This CDR3 comprises 15 residues. CDR1 MNHEY and CDR2 SVGAGI come from the germline V gene.

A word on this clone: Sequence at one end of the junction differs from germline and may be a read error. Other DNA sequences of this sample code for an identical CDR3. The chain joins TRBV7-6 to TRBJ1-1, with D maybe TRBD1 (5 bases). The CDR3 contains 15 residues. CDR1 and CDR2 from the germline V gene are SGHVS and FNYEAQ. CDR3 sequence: CASISDPGLDTEAFF. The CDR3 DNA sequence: TGTGCCAGCATCTCTGATCCGGGCCTGGACACTGAGGCTTTCTTT.

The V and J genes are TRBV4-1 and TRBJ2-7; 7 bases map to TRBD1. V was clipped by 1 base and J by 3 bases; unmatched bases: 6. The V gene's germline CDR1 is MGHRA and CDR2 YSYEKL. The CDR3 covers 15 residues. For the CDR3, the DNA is TGCGCCAGCAGCCAAGTTCGACAGGGTATCTACGAGCAGTACTTC. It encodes CASSQVRQGIYEQYF.

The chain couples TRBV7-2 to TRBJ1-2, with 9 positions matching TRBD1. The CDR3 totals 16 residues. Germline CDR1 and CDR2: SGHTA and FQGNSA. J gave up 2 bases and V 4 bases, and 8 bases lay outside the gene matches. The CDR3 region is CASSYPDRGGNYGYTF. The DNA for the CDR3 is TGTGCCAGCAGCTACCCCGACAGGGGGGGAAACTATGGCTACACCTTC.

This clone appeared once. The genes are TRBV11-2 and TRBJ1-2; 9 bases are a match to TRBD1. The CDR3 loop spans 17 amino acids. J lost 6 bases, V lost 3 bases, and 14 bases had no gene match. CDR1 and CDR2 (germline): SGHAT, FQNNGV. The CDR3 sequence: CASSLPGQGRLANGYTF. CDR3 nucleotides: TGTGCCAGCAGCTTGCCGGGACAGGGTAGGTTGGCCAATGGCTACACCTTC.

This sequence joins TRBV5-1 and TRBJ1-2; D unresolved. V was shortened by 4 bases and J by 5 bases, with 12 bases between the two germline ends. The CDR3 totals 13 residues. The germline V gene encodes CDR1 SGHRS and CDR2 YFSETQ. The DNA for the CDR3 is TGCGCCAGCAGCCTTGACATCGGTTATGGCTACACCTTC. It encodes CASSLDIGYGYTF.

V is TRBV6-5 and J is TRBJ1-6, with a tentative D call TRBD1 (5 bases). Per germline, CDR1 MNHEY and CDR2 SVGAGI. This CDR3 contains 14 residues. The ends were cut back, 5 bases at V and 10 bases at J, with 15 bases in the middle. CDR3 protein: CASSAGTEGSPLHF. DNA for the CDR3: TGTGCCAGCAGTGCCGGGACTGAGGGGTCACCCCTCCACTTT.

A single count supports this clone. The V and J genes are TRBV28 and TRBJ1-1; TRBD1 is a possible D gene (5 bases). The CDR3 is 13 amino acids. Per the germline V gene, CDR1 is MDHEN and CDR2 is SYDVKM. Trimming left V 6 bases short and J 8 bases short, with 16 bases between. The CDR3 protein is CASSPPGLPEAFF. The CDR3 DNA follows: TGTGCCAGCAGCCCTCCGGGACTCCCCGAAGCTTTCTTT.

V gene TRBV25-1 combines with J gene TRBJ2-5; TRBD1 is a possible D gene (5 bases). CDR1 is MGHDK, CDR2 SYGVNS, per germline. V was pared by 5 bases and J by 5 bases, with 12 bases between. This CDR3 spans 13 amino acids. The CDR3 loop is CASSPGMTETQYF. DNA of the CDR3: TGTGCCAGCAGTCCAGGGATGACGGAGACCCAGTACTTC. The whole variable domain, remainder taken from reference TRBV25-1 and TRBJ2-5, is EADIYQTPRYLVIGTGKKITLECSQTMGHDKMYWYQQDPGMELHLIHYSYGVNSTEKGDLSSESTVSRIRTEHFPLTLESARPSHTSQYLCASSPGMTETQYFGPGTRLLVL.

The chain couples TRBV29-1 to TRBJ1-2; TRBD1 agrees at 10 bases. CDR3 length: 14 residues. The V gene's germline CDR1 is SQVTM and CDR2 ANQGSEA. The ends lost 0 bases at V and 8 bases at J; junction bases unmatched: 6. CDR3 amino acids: CSVEDSGTGEGYTF. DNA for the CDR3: TGCAGCGTTGAAGATTCGGGGACAGGGGAAGGCTACACCTTC.

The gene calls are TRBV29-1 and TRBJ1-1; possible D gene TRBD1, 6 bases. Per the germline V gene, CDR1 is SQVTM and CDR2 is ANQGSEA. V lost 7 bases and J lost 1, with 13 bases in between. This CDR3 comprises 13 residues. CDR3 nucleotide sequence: TGCAGCGCCCAAGGGGGGTCGAACACTGAAGCTTTCTTT. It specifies CSAQGGSNTEAFF.

The CDR3 sequence: CASTPREGNEQFF. In nucleotides, the CDR3 is TGCGCCAGCACCCCCAGGGAGGGGAATGAGCAGTTCTTC. The rearrangement links TRBV4-1 to TRBJ2-1, with 7 nucleotides matching TRBD2. The CDR3 length is 13 residues. Germline values: CDR1 MGHRA, CDR2 YSYEKL. With 7 bases clipped from V and 7 bases from J, the junction kept 7 bases outside the gene matches.

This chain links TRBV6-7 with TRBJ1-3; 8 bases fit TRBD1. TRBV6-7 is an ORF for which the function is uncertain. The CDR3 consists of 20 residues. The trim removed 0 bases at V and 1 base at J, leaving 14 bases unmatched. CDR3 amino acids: CASSYSRDRRSGGSGNTIYF. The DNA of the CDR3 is TGTGCCAGCAGTTACTCGAGGGACAGGCGATCCGGGGGGTCTGGAAACACCATATATTTT.

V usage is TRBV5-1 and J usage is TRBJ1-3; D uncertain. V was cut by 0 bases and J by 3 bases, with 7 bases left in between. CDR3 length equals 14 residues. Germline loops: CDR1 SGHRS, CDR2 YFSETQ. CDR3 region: CASSLGQFGNTIYF. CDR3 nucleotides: TGCGCCAGCAGCTTGGGGCAGTTTGGAAACACCATATATTTT.

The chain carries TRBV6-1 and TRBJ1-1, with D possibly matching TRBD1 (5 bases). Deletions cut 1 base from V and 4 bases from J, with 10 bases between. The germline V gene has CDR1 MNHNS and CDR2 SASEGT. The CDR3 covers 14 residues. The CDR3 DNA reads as TGTGCCAGCAGTGAAGTGGGTGGGGGCACTGAAGCTTTCTTT. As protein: CASSEVGGGTEAFF.

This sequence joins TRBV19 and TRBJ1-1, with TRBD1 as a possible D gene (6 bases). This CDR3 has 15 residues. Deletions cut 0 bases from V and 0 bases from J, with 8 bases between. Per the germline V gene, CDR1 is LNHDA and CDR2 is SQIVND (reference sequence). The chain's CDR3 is CASSIDGGLNTEAFF. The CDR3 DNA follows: TGTGCCAGTAGTATAGATGGGGGGCTGAACACTGAAGCTTTCTTT.

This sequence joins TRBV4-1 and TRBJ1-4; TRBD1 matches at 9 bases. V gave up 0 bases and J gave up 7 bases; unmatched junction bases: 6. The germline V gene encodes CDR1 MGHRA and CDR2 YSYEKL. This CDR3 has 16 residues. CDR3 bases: TGCGCCAGCAGCCAAGACCCGGGACAGGGTTTTGAAAAACTGTTTTTT. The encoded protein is CASSQDPGQGFEKLFF.

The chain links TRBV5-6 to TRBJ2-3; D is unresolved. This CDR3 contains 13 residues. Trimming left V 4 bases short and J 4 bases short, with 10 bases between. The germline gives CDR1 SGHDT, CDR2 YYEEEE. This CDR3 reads CASSPGLADTQYF. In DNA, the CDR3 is TGTGCCAGCAGCCCCGGCCTCGCAGATACGCAGTATTTT.

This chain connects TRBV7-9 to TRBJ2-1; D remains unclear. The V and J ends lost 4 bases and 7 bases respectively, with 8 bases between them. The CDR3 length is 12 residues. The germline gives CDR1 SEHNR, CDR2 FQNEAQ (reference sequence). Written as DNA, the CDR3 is TGTGCCAGCAGCTACCCCACGAATGAGCAGTTCTTC. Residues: CASSYPTNEQFF.

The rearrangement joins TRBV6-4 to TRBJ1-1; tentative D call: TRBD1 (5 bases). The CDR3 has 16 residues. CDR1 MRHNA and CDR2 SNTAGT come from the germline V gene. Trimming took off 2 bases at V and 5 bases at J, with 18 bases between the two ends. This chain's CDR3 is CASSDAEGQGVTEAFF. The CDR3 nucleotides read TGTGCCAGCAGTGACGCGGAAGGGCAGGGTGTGACTGAAGCTTTCTTT.

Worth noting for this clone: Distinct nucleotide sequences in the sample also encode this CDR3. The CDR3 DNA follows: TGTGCCAGCGGGACACCGACAAGTCAGGGCTACGAGCAGTACTTC. Amino acids: CASGTPTSQGYEQYF. J is TRBJ2-7 and V is TRBV2; TRBD1 might be the D (6 bases). This CDR3 region has 15 residues. From germline, CDR1 is SNHLY and CDR2 FYNNEI. Trimming left V 8 bases short and J 3 bases short, with 20 bases between.

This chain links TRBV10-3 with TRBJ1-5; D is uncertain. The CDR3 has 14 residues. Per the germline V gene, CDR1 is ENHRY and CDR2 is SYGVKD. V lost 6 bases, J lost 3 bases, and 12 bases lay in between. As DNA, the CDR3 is TGTGCCATCAGCCGTGGGGATTCCAATCAGCCCCAGCATTTT. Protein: CAISRGDSNQPQHF.